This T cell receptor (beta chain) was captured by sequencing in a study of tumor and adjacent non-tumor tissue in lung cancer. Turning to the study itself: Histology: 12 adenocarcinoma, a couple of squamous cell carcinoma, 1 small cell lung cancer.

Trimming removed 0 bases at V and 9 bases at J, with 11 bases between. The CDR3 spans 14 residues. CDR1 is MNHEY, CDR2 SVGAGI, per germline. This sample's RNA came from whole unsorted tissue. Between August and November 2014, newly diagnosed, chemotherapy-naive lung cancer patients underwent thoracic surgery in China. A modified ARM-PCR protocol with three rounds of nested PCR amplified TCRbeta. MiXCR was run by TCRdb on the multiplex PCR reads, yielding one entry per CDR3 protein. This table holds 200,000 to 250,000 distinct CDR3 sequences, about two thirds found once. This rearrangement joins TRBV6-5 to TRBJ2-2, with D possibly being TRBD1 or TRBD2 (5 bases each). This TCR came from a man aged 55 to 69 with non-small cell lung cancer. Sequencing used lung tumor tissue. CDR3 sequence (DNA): TGTGCCAGCAGTTACTCGGGTGGGGACCGGGAGCTGTTTTTT. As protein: CASSYSGGDRELFF.